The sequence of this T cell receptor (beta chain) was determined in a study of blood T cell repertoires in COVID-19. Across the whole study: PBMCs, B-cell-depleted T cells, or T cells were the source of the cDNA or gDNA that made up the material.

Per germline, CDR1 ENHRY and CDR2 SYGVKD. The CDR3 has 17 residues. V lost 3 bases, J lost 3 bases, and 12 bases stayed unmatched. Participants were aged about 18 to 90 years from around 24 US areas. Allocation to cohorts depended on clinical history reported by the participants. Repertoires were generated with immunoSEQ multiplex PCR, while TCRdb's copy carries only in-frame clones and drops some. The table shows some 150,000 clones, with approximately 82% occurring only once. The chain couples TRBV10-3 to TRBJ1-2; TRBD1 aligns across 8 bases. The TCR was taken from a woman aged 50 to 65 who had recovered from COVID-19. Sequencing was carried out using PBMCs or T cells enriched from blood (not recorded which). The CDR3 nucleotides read TGTGCCATCAGTGACCCGCCCGGGACAGGCGGTGACTATGGCTACACCTTC. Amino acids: CAISDPPGTGGDYGYTF.